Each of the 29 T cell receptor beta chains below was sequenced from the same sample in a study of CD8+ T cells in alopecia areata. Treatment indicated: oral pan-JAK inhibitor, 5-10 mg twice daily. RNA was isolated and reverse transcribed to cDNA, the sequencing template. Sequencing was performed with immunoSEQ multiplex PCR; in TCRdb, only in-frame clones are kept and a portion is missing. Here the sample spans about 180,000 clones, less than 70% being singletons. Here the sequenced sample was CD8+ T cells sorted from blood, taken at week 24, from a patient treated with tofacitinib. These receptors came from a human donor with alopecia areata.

The DNA of the CDR3 is TGCAGCGTTGAAACCAGGGAAGAGACCCAGTACTTC. Translation gives CSVETREETQYF. The chain links TRBV29-1 to TRBJ2-5; D might be TRBD1 (5 bases). This CDR3 region has 12 residues. Trimming removed 2 bases at V and 3 bases at J, with 7 bases between. Germline CDR1 and CDR2: SQVTM and ANQGSEA.

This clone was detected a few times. CDR3 amino acids: CASRQNEKLFF. The CDR3 DNA reads TGTGCCAGCAGGCAAAATGAAAAACTGTTTTTT. V gene TRBV6-5 combines with J gene TRBJ1-4; D is undetermined. The CDR3 has 11 amino acids. Germline loops: CDR1 MNHEY, CDR2 SVGAGI. V dropped 6 bases and J dropped 5 bases, with 4 bases sitting between them.

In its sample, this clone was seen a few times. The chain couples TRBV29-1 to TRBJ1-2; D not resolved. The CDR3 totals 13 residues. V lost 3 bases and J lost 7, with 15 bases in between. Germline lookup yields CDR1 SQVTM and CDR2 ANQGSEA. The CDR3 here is CSVEAGGNTGYTF. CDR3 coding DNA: TGCAGCGTTGAGGCAGGCGGAAATACTGGCTACACCTTC.

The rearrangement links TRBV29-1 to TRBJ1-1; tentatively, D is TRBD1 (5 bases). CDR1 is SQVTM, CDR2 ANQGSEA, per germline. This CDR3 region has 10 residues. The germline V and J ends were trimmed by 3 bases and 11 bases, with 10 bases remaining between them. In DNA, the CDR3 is TGCAGCGTTGAGGGTGGGGGGGCTTTCTTT. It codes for CSVEGGGAFF.

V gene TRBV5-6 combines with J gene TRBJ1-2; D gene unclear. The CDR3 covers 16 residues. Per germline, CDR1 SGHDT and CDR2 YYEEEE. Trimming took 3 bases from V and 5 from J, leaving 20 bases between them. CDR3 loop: CASSSKYEFTRYGYTF. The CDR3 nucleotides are TGTGCCAGCAGCTCTAAGTACGAATTCACAAGGTATGGCTACACCTTC. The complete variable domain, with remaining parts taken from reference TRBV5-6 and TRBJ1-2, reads DAGVTQSPTHLIKTRGQQVTLRCSPKSGHDTVSWYQQALGQGPQFIFQYYEEEERQRGNFPDRFSGHQFPNYSSELNVNALLLGDSALYLCASSSKYEFTRYGYTFGSGTRLTVV.

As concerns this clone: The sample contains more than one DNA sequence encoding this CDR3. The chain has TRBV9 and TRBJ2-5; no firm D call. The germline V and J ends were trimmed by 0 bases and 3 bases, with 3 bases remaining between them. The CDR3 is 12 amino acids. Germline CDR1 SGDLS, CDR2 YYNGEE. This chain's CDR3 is CASSVGEETQYF. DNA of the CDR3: TGTGCCAGCAGCGTAGGAGAAGAGACCCAGTACTTC.

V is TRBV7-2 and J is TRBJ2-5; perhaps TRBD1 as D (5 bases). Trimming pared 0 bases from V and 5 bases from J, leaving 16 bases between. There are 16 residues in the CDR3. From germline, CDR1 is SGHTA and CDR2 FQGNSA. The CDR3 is CASSLAVGATSETQYF. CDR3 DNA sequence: TGTGCCAGCAGCTTAGCGGTAGGGGCAACGAGTGAGACCCAGTACTTC.

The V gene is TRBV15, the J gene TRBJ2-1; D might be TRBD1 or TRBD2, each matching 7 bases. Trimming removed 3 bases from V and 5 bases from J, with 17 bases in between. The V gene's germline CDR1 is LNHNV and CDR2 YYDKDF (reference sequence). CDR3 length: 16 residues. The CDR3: CATSSPGGGNNNEQFF. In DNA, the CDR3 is TGTGCCACCAGCAGCCCAGGGGGGGGGAATAACAATGAGCAGTTCTTC.

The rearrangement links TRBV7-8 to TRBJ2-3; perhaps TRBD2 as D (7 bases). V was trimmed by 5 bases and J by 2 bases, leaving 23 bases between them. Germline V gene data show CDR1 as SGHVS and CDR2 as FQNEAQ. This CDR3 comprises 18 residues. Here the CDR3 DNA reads TGTGCCAGCAGCGCTTTCACCGGAGCGGGACATAACACAGATACGCAGTATTTT. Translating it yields CASSAFTGAGHNTDTQYF.

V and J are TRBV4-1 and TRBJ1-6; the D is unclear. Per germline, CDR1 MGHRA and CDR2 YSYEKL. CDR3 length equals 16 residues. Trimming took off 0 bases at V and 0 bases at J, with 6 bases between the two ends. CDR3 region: CASSQDPVSYNSPLHF. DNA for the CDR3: TGCGCCAGCAGCCAAGATCCAGTCTCCTATAATTCACCCCTCCACTTT.

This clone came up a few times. CDR3 sequence reads: CASSFNTEAFF. In DNA form, the CDR3 reads TGCGCCAGCAGCTTCAACACTGAAGCTTTCTTT. V usage is TRBV5-1 and J usage is TRBJ1-1; D is undetermined. Germline CDR1 is SGHRS and CDR2 is YFSETQ. This CDR3 has 11 amino acids. V was cut by 2 bases and J by 2 bases, with 1 base left in between.

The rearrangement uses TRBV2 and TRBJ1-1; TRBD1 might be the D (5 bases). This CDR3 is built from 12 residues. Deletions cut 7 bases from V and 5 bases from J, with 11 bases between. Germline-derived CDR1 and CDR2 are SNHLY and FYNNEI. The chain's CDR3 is CASIGGRTEAFF. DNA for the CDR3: TGTGCCAGCATCGGGGGTCGGACTGAAGCTTTCTTT.

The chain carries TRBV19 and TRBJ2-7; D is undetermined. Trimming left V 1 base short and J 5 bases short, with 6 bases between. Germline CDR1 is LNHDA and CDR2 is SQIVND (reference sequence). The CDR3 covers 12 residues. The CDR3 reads CASSIGGNEQYF. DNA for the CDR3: TGTGCCAGTAGTATAGGGGGAAACGAGCAGTACTTC.

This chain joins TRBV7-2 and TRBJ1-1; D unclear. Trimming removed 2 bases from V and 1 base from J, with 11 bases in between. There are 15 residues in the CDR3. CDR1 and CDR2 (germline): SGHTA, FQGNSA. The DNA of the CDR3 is TGTGCCAGCAGCTTAAAGCTAAGTAGGAACACTGAAGCTTTCTTT. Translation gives CASSLKLSRNTEAFF. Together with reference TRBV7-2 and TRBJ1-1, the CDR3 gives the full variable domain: GAGVSQSPSNKVTEKGKDVELRCDPISGHTALYWYRQSLGQGLEFLIYFQGNSAPDKSGLPSDRFSAERTGGSVSTLTIQRTQQEDSAVYLCASSLKLSRNTEAFFGQGTRLTVV.

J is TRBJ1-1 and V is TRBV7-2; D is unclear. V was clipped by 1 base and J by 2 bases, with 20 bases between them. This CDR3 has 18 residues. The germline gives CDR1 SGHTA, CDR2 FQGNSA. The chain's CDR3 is CASSLVGRGILENTEAFF. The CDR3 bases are TGTGCCAGCAGCTTAGTTGGGCGAGGGATTCTCGAAAACACTGAAGCTTTCTTT. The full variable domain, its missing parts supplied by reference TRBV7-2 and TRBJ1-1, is GAGVSQSPSNKVTEKGKDVELRCDPISGHTALYWYRQSLGQGLEFLIYFQGNSAPDKSGLPSDRFSAERTGGSVSTLTIQRTQQEDSAVYLCASSLVGRGILENTEAFFGQGTRLTVV.

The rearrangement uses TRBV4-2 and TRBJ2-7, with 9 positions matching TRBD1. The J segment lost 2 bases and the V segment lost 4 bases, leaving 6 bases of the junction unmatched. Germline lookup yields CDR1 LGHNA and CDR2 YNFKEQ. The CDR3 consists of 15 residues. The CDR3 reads CASSRGQGPAYEQYF. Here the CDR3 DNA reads TGTGCCAGCAGCCGCGGACAGGGGCCTGCCTACGAGCAGTACTTC.

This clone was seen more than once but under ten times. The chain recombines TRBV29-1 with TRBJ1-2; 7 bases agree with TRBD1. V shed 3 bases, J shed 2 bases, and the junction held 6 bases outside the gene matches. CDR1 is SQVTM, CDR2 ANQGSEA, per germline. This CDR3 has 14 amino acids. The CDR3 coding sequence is TGCAGCGTTGACGGACAGGACCTCAACTATGGCTACACCTTC. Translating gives CSVDGQDLNYGYTF.

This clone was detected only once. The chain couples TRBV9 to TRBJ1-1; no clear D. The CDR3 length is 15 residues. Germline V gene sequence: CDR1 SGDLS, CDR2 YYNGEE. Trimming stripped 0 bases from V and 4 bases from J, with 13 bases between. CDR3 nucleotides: TGTGCCAGCAGCGTAGAGGGTATCCTGACCACTGAAGCTTTCTTT. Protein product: CASSVEGILTTEAFF.

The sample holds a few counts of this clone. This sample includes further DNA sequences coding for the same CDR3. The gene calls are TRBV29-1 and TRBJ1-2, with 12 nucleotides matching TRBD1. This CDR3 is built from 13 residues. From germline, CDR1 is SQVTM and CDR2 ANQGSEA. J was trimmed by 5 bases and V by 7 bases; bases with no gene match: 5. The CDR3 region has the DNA TGCAGCGCCCGGGGACAGGGGGCGTATGGCTACACCTTC. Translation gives CSARGQGAYGYTF. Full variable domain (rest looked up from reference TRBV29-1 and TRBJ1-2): SAVISQKPSRDICQRGTSLTIQCQVDSQVTMMFWYRQQPGQSLTLIATANQGSEATYESGFVIDKFPISRPNLTFSTLTVSNMSPEDSSIYLCSARGQGAYGYTFGSGTRLTVV.

The CDR3, as DNA: TGTGCCTGGAGTGCAGGAGTAAACTATGGCTACACCTTC. It translates to CAWSAGVNYGYTF. The rearrangement joins TRBV30 to TRBJ1-2; D unresolved. V was cut by 1 base and J by 2 bases, with 8 bases left in between. This CDR3 has 13 residues. The germline V gene has CDR1 GTSNPN and CDR2 SVGIG (reference sequence).

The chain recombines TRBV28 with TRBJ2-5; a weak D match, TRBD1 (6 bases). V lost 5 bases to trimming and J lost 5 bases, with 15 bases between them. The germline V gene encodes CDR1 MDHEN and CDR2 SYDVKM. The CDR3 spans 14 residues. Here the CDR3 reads CASSSNRAGETQYF. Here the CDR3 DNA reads TGTGCCAGCAGTAGCAACAGGGCCGGCGAGACCCAGTACTTC.

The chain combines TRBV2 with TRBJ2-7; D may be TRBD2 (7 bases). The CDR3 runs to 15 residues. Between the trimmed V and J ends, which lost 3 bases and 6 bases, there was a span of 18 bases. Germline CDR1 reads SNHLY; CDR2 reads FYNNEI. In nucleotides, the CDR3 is TGTGCCAGCAGTGACCCCCCGGGGGGCTGGGGCGAGCAGTACTTC. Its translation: CASSDPPGGWGEQYF.

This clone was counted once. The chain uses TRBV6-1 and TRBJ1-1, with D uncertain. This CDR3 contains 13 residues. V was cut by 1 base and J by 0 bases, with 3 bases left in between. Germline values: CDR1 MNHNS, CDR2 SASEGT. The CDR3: CASSEDMNTEAFF. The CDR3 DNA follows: TGTGCCAGCAGTGAAGATATGAACACTGAAGCTTTCTTT.

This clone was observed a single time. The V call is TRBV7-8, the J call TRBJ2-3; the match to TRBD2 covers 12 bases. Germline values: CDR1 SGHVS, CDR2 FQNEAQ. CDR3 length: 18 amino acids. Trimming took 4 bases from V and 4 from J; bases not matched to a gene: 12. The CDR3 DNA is TGTGCCAGCAGCTCACAACCCACCCTAGCGGGGGGGCCAGATACGCAGTATTTT. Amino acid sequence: CASSSQPTLAGGPDTQYF.

The DNA for the CDR3 is TGCGCCAGCAGTGAGGTAGCGGGGGGTGTGGATGAGCAGTTCTTC. Translated: CASSEVAGGVDEQFF. The V and J genes are TRBV10-1 and TRBJ2-1, with 10 positions matching TRBD2. From germline, CDR1 is WNHNN and CDR2 SYGVQD (reference sequence). V shed 2 bases and J 8 bases; nucleotides not matched to a gene: 6. The CDR3 is 15 amino acids.

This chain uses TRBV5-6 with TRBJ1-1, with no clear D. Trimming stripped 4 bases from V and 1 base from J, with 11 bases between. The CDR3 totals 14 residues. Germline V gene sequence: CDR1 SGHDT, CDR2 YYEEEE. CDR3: CASSTYRTNTEAFF. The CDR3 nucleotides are TGTGCCAGCAGCACCTACAGAACGAACACTGAAGCTTTCTTT.

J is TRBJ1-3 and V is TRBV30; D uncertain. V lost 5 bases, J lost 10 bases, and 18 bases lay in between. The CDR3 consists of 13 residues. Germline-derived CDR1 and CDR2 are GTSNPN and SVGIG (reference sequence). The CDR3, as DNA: TGTGCCTGGGGCCGACGTAACCCTGGTACCATATATTTT. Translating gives CAWGRRNPGTIYF.

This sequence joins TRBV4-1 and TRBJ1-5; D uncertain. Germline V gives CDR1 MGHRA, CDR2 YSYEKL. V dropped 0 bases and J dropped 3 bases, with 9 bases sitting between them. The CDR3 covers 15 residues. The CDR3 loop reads CASSQDSQTNQPQHF. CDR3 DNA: TGCGCCAGCAGCCAAGATAGTCAAACCAATCAGCCCCAGCATTTT.

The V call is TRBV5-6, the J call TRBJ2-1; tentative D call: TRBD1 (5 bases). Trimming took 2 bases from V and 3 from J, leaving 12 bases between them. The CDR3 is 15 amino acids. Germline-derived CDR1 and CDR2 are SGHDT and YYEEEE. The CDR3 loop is CASSLAKGLYNEQFF. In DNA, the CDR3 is TGTGCCAGCAGCTTAGCTAAGGGGCTCTACAATGAGCAGTTCTTC.